These 20 T cell receptor beta chains originate from one sample sequenced in a study of shared clonotypes between healthy human individuals. Sequencing used immunoSEQ multiplex PCR; TCRdb keeps in-frame clones, though not all of them. The sample lists 950,000 to 1,100,000 clones, about four fifths seen once, with 0.6% to 0.75% in the top ten. The sequenced material came from memory CD4+ T cells from PBMCs. Subset in this sample: CD45RA-negative fraction. All receptors derive from a man aged 18 to 30 in good health. Some clones in this sample may be carry-over from other donors' samples.

The CDR3 loop reads CASSPDRVVKTQYF. The CDR3, as DNA: TGTGCCAGCAGTCCAGACAGGGTAGTGAAGACCCAGTACTTC. The rearrangement joins TRBV6-6 to TRBJ2-5; 7 positions match TRBD1. Trimming cost V 5 bases and J 6 bases; bases outside gene matches: 9. Germline CDR1 reads MNHNY; CDR2 reads SVGAGI (reference sequence). There are 14 residues in the CDR3.

This chain connects TRBV7-9 to TRBJ2-7, with TRBD2 identical over 12 bases. Germline CDR1 and CDR2: SEHNR and FQNEAQ (reference sequence). CDR3 length equals 16 residues. V shed 5 bases, J shed 2 bases, and the junction held 7 bases outside the gene matches. CDR3 nucleotides: TGTGCCAGCAGCAAGACTAGCGGGAGAGGTACCTACGAGCAGTACTTC. Its translation: CASSKTSGRGTYEQYF.

In its sample, this clone was seen a few times. This sample also contains other DNA sequences that code for the same CDR3. The chain uses TRBV11-3 and TRBJ1-1; no firm D call. Germline loops: CDR1 SGHNT, CDR2 YENEEA. V gave up 1 base and J gave up 1 base, with 4 bases separating them. This CDR3 is built from 13 residues. The CDR3 sequence: CASSLVGNTEAFF. CDR3 sequence (DNA): TGTGCCAGCAGCTTAGTAGGGAACACTGAAGCTTTCTTT.

The genes are TRBV11-3 and TRBJ2-2; 11 bases line up with TRBD2. Germline assignment: CDR1 SGHNT and CDR2 YENEEA. The J segment lost 5 bases and the V segment lost 8 bases, leaving 4 bases of the junction unmatched. The CDR3 totals 14 residues. CDR3 in amino acids: CASQTSGNTGELFF. In DNA, the CDR3 is TGTGCCAGCCAGACTAGCGGGAATACCGGGGAGCTGTTTTTT.

The V call is TRBV5-5, the J call TRBJ2-4; D might be TRBD1 (5 bases). The germline gives CDR1 SGHKS, CDR2 YYEKEE (reference sequence). This CDR3 contains 15 residues. The germline V and J ends were trimmed by 2 bases and 5 bases, with 14 bases remaining between them. The CDR3 region has the DNA TGTGCCAGCAGCTTTCAGGGAAATGGTGAAAACATTCAGTACTTC. Its translation: CASSFQGNGENIQYF.

This clone occurred a few times. The V gene is TRBV5-4, the J gene TRBJ2-1; the match to TRBD2 covers 9 bases. CDR3 length equals 13 residues. V lost 9 bases and J lost 5; bases outside the gene matches: 6. CDR1 SGHNT and CDR2 YYREEE come from the germline V gene (reference sequence). For the CDR3, the DNA is TGTGCCACCGCGGGAGGGCAGGACAATGAGCAGTTCTTC. Encoded protein: CATAGGQDNEQFF.

The CDR3 DNA follows: TGTGCCAGCAGTGAAACAGGGGGCTCCCAGCCCCAGCATTTT. Translation gives CASSETGGSQPQHF. The chain links TRBV2 to TRBJ1-5; 9 nucleotides agree with TRBD1. With V trimmed by 2 bases and J by 7 bases, 3 bases remained unmatched. Germline loops: CDR1 SNHLY, CDR2 FYNNEI. CDR3 length: 14 amino acids.

This chain connects TRBV7-9 to TRBJ1-2; TRBD1 agrees at 7 bases. Trimming at V came to 5 bases and at J to 4 bases, leaving 13 bases not matched to a gene. Germline V gene lookup returns CDR1 SEHNR and CDR2 FQNEAQ (reference sequence). This CDR3 spans 16 amino acids. CDR3 in DNA: TGTGCCAGCAGCCCCAGTGACAGGGTCGGACCCTATGGCTACACCTTC. Its protein product is CASSPSDRVGPYGYTF. Using reference TRBV7-9 and TRBJ1-2 for the parts outside the CDR3, the full variable domain is DTGVSQNPRHKITKRGQNVTFRCDPISEHNRLYWYRQTLGQGPEFLTYFQNEAQLEKSRLLSDRFSAERPKGSFSTLEIQRTEQGDSAMYLCASSPSDRVGPYGYTFGSGTRLTVV.

The gene calls are TRBV14 and TRBJ2-7, with 7 bases fitting TRBD1. From germline, CDR1 is SGHDN and CDR2 FVKESK. The CDR3 runs 15 residues. V lost 5 bases to trimming and J lost 4 bases; unmatched junction nucleotides: 11. The CDR3 bases are TGTGCCAGCAGCGCCCGGGGACAGATCCATTACGAGCAGTACTTC. Its translation: CASSARGQIHYEQYF. Filled out from reference TRBV14 and TRBJ2-7, the complete variable domain reads EAGVTQFPSHSVIEKGQTVTLRCDPISGHDNLYWYRRVMGKEIKFLLHFVKESKQDESGMPNNRFLAERTGGTYSTLKVQPAELEDSGVYFCASSARGQIHYEQYFGPGTRLTVT.

The rearrangement links TRBV14 to TRBJ1-2; the D gene is possibly TRBD1 (6 bases). Trimming stripped 3 bases from V and 2 bases from J, with 13 bases between. The V gene's germline CDR1 is SGHDN and CDR2 FVKESK. The CDR3 sequence is 15 residues long. The CDR3 protein is CASSHKPGQNYGYTF. CDR3 sequence (DNA): TGTGCCAGCAGCCATAAACCCGGACAGAACTATGGCTACACCTTC.

The count of this clone is one. The chain joins TRBV5-1 to TRBJ2-5; 9 bases map to TRBD2. The CDR3 is 14 amino acids. The germline V gene has CDR1 SGHRS and CDR2 YFSETQ. After removal of 9 bases from V and 0 bases from J, the junction contained 6 bases not matched to a gene. CDR3 DNA sequence: TGCGCCACCTCTAGCGGGGTGTACCAAGAGACCCAGTACTTC. It yields the protein CATSSGVYQETQYF.

V usage is TRBV2 and J usage is TRBJ2-1; TRBD2 agrees at 13 bases. This CDR3 region has 15 residues. V trimming: 5 bases; J trimming: 6 bases; junction bases outside the gene matches: 4. Germline CDR1 is SNHLY and CDR2 is FYNNEI. The CDR3 spells CASSTSGRALNEQFF. The CDR3, as DNA: TGTGCCAGCAGTACTAGCGGGAGGGCCCTCAATGAGCAGTTCTTC. Full variable domain (remainder filled in from reference TRBV2 and TRBJ2-1): EPEVTQTPSHQVTQMGQEVILRCVPISNHLYFYWYRQILGQKVEFLVSFYNNEISEKSEIFDDQFSVERPDGSNFTLKIRSTKLEDSAMYFCASSTSGRALNEQFFGPGTRLTVL.

This rearrangement joins TRBV6-6 to TRBJ1-2; D unclear. The CDR3 consists of 14 residues. The germline V and J ends were trimmed by 3 bases and 8 bases, with 16 bases remaining between them. Germline V lookup: CDR1 MNHNY, CDR2 SVGAGI (reference sequence). The CDR3 sequence: CASSYTATQVGYTF. CDR3 sequence (DNA): TGTGCCAGCAGTTATACGGCGACCCAGGTGGGCTACACCTTC.

The chain links TRBV5-1 to TRBJ2-1, with 9 bases fitting TRBD2. CDR3 length: 18 amino acids. V trimming: 2 bases; J trimming: 0 bases; junction bases outside the gene matches: 9. The germline CDR1 and CDR2 sequences are SGHRS and YFSETQ. CDR3 nucleotides: TGCGCCAGCAGCTTTCTCCCCCATAGCGGGAGCTCCTACAATGAGCAGTTCTTC. It specifies CASSFLPHSGSSYNEQFF.

V gene TRBV11-2 combines with J gene TRBJ2-7; 8 bases align to TRBD1. With 3 bases clipped from V and 2 bases from J, the junction kept 3 bases outside the gene matches. The length of the CDR3 is 14 residues. The germline V gene encodes CDR1 SGHAT and CDR2 FQNNGV. The CDR3 loop reads CASSLVDRAYEQYF. CDR3 bases: TGTGCCAGCAGCTTGGTGGACAGGGCCTACGAGCAGTACTTC.

This clone was seen once. The sample holds other DNA sequences that translate to the same CDR3. The J gene is TRBJ2-7, the V gene TRBV5-4; TRBD1 is a possible D gene (5 bases). CDR1 is SGHNT, CDR2 YYREEE, per germline (reference sequence). CDR3 length: 14 residues. The ends were cut back, 0 bases at V and 1 base at J, with 8 bases in the middle. CDR3 protein: CASSLDRRSYEQYF. DNA for the CDR3: TGTGCCAGCAGCTTGGACAGGAGATCCTACGAGCAGTACTTC.

The V gene is TRBV29-1, the J gene TRBJ2-7; 7 bases agree with TRBD1. The CDR3 runs 12 residues. V trimming: 3 bases; J trimming: 5 bases; junction bases outside the gene matches: 4. Germline V gives CDR1 SQVTM, CDR2 ANQGSEA. CDR3 in DNA: TGCAGCGTTGAGGGTGACAGGGACGAGCAGTACTTC. Its protein is CSVEGDRDEQYF.

As regards this clone: The junction and the germline gene differ at one end; a read error may be behind it. This rearrangement joins TRBV29-1 to TRBJ2-7, with 7 positions matching TRBD2. The germline gives CDR1 SQVTM, CDR2 ANQGSEA. The CDR3 covers 14 residues. CDR3 loop: CSVERGGAGEPRAF. The CDR3 nucleotides are TGCAGCGTTGAAAGGGGAGGCGCGGGAGAGCCCCGGGCCTTC.

The chain carries TRBV7-2 and TRBJ2-7; 11 nucleotides align to TRBD2. From germline, CDR1 is SGHTA and CDR2 FQGNSA. After removal of 8 bases from V and 2 bases from J, the junction contained 8 bases not matched to a gene. There are 15 residues in the CDR3. CDR3 nucleotide sequence: TGTGCCAGCGGAGGTTTAGCGGGAGGGACCTACGAGCAGTACTTC. Protein product: CASGGLAGGTYEQYF.

This rearrangement joins TRBV4-2 to TRBJ1-2, with 7 bases fitting TRBD1. The CDR3 consists of 15 residues. J gave up 2 bases and V 0 bases, and 3 bases lay outside the gene matches. CDR1 and CDR2 from the germline V gene are LGHNA and YNFKEQ. The CDR3 region is CASSQDGTENYGYTF. The CDR3 DNA sequence: TGTGCCAGCAGCCAAGATGGGACAGAAAACTATGGCTACACCTTC.